A single sample is the source of the 14 T cell receptor beta chains below, sequenced in a study of T-cell reconstitution after alpha-beta-depleted transplantation in children. Preparation of the TCRbeta library used unique molecular identifiers. One entry per CDR3 protein, called by TCRdb with MiXCR from the PCR reads. In the table there are about 900,000 distinct CDR3 sequences, around 30% of which are singletons. Sequenced here: PBMCs, mostly from graft donor cells, sampled 360 days after TCRalphabeta/CD19-depleted stem cell transplant. The receptors were sampled from a boy less than two years old who had a stem cell transplant for SCID, so the T cells may come from the graft donor.

This clonotype was seen once. This chain joins TRBV19 and TRBJ1-1; possibly TRBD1 for D (5 bases). Germline CDR1 LNHDA, CDR2 SQIVND (reference sequence). The ends were cut back, 3 bases at V and 3 bases at J, with 11 bases in the middle. The CDR3 is 14 amino acids. CDR3 in DNA: TGTGCCAGTAGTATTTGGGACGGGGACACTGAAGCTTTCTTT. As protein: CASSIWDGDTEAFF.

This clonotype was seen only a few times. The chain combines TRBV7-2 with TRBJ2-7; D not certain. This CDR3 is built from 15 residues. The germline CDR1 and CDR2 sequences are SGHTA and FQGNSA. Between the trimmed V and J ends, which lost 0 bases and 3 bases, there was a span of 12 bases. DNA of the CDR3: TGTGCCAGCAGCTTAGCTTTAAATTTTGACTACGAGCAGTACTTC. Translated: CASSLALNFDYEQYF.

The rearrangement links TRBV27 to TRBJ2-7, with 10 nucleotides matching TRBD1. The junction had 9 bases not matched to a gene; V was cut back by 2 bases and J by 5 bases. From germline, CDR1 is MNHEY and CDR2 SMNVEV (reference sequence). CDR3 length: 16 residues. CDR3 loop: CASSLGPGTGVHEQYF. CDR3 DNA: TGTGCCAGCAGTTTAGGGCCGGGGACAGGGGTGCACGAGCAGTACTTC.

This clonotype was seen more than once but under ten times. The chain joins TRBV24-1 to TRBJ2-3; the D gene could be TRBD1 or TRBD2 (5 bases each). The CDR3 is made up of 16 amino acids. In germline, CDR1 is KGHDR, CDR2 SFDVKD. The V gene lost 5 bases and the J gene lost 5 bases, with 19 bases spanning the gap. The CDR3 DNA is TGTGCCACCAGTGCCCGGGGCCAGGGTAAAAAAGATACGCAGTATTTT. Translating it yields CATSARGQGKKDTQYF.

A remark on this clonotype: One junction end disagrees with the germline gene, perhaps due to a read error. The V gene is TRBV9, the J gene TRBJ2-3; a weak D match, TRBD2 (6 bases). This CDR3 is 17 amino acids long. Germline lookup yields CDR1 SGDLS and CDR2 YYNGEE. The CDR3 DNA is TGTGCCATCAGCGCGTGGGACTCCCCCTTATACACAGATACGCAGTATTTT. Amino acid sequence: CAISAWDSPLYTDTQYF.

This clonotype has only a few counts. The V call is TRBV10-3, the J call TRBJ1-2; D is unresolved. Germline V gene sequence: CDR1 ENHRY, CDR2 SYGVKD. This CDR3 is built from 11 residues. V was trimmed by 8 bases and J by 8 bases, leaving 12 bases between them. This CDR3 reads CAIGPSPGYTF. CDR3 nucleotide sequence: TGTGCCATCGGGCCCTCTCCGGGCTACACCTTC.

The count of this clonotype is one. The chain combines TRBV5-1 with TRBJ2-2; tentatively, D is TRBD1 or TRBD2 (5 bases each). V was cut by 0 bases and J by 4 bases, with 10 bases left in between. CDR3 length equals 15 residues. Germline CDR1 is SGHRS and CDR2 is YFSETQ. CDR3 nucleotide sequence: TGCGCCAGCAGCTTGGTCCCAGGGAGCACCGGGGAGCTGTTTTTT. Translation gives CASSLVPGSTGELFF.

The chain carries TRBV19 and TRBJ1-1; 10 bases line up with TRBD1. The CDR3 is 13 residues long. V was clipped by 7 bases and J by 4 bases; unmatched bases: 3. Germline-derived CDR1 and CDR2 are LNHDA and SQIVND (reference sequence). The CDR3 region is CASKDRGFTEAFF. In DNA form, the CDR3 reads TGTGCCAGTAAGGACAGGGGGTTCACTGAAGCTTTCTTT.

The J gene is TRBJ1-1, the V gene TRBV20-1; possibly TRBD1 for D (6 bases). V was shortened by 5 bases and J by 1 base, with 14 bases between the two germline ends. The CDR3 is made up of 14 amino acids. CDR1 is DFQATT, CDR2 SNEGSKA, per germline (reference sequence). CDR3 sequence: CSAGEGGANTEAFF. The DNA of the CDR3 is TGCAGTGCTGGGGAGGGGGGGGCGAACACTGAAGCTTTCTTT.

This clonotype was seen more than once but under ten times. This chain joins TRBV5-1 and TRBJ2-7, with TRBD2 matching 7 bases. The CDR3 has 15 residues. The germline V gene encodes CDR1 SGHRS and CDR2 YFSETQ. V was clipped by 3 bases and J by 1 base; unmatched bases: 7. The CDR3 sequence is CASSSGEGRSYEQYF. The CDR3 region has the DNA TGCGCCAGCAGCTCGGGGGAGGGGAGATCCTACGAGCAGTACTTC.

V is TRBV12-5 and J is TRBJ2-1; D perhaps matches TRBD2 (7 bases). The CDR3 length is 18 residues. V lost 4 bases to trimming and J lost 0 bases, with 19 bases between them. The germline CDR1 and CDR2 sequences are LGHNT and FRNRAP. Here the CDR3 reads CASGWGRGGQSSYNEQFF. The CDR3 DNA follows: TGTGCTAGTGGTTGGGGTCGCGGGGGCCAGAGCTCCTACAATGAGCAGTTCTTC. The full variable domain, rest sourced from reference TRBV12-5 and TRBJ2-1, is DARVTQTPRHKVTEMGQEVTMRCQPILGHNTVFWYRQTMMQGLELLAYFRNRAPLDDSGMPKDRFSAEMPDATLATLKIQPSEPRDSAVYFCASGWGRGGQSSYNEQFFGPGTRLTVL.

The chain is built from TRBV7-2 and TRBJ2-1; 8 positions match TRBD1. The CDR3 is made up of 15 amino acids. The V segment lost 7 bases and the J segment 9 bases; nucleotides outside the gene matches: 14. From germline, CDR1 is SGHTA and CDR2 FQGNSA. This CDR3 is CASTQRQGARSEQFF. CDR3 nucleotide sequence: TGTGCCAGCACCCAGCGGCAGGGGGCGCGTAGTGAGCAGTTCTTC.

The genes are TRBV27 and TRBJ2-4; D is unresolved. The CDR3 is made up of 17 amino acids. The germline V gene encodes CDR1 MNHEY and CDR2 SMNVEV (reference sequence). The V gene lost 6 bases and the J gene lost 0 bases, with 18 bases spanning the gap. CDR3 region: CASRKSSERLAKNIQYF. The CDR3 DNA follows: TGTGCCAGCAGGAAGTCCTCCGAAAGGTTAGCCAAAAACATTCAGTACTTC.

This clonotype was counted only a few times. The gene calls are TRBV19 and TRBJ2-1; 14 bases align to TRBD2. Germline V CDR1 and CDR2: LNHDA, SQIVND (reference sequence). This CDR3 comprises 17 residues. Losses at the gene ends were 3 bases for V and 9 bases for J; bases not matched to a gene: 10. CDR3 nucleotides: TGTGCCAGTAGTATTAGGGTGGGACTAGCGGGGGAAGGTGAGCAGTTCTTC. Translation: CASSIRVGLAGEGEQFF.